A single sample is the source of the 28 T cell receptor beta chains below, sequenced in a study of cytomegalovirus exposure and HLA in healthy donors. PCR was performed using 60 Vbeta and 13 Jbeta primers. The method was immunoSEQ multiplex PCR; TCRdb's version includes in-frame clones alone and lacks a portion of them. The sample totals 80,000 to 100,000 clones. Sequenced: PBMCs. The source is a woman aged 30 to 39 in good health and CMV-seronegative.

The CDR3 sequence: CASSPSGDHSYEQYF. The CDR3 coding sequence is TGCGCCAGCAGTCCCAGCGGGGATCATTCCTACGAGCAGTACTTC. The chain carries TRBV23-1 and TRBJ2-7, with TRBD2 matching 7 bases. TRBV23-1 is flagged as an ORF with uncertain function. The CDR3 extends over 15 amino acids. The trim removed 4 bases at V and 1 base at J, leaving 7 bases unmatched.

As DNA, the CDR3 is TGTGCCAGCAGTTTCACGACAGGGGCAGATGAAAAACTGTTTTTT. Amino acid sequence: CASSFTTGADEKLFF. The gene calls are TRBV28 and TRBJ1-4; 8 bases agree with TRBD1. The CDR3 length is 15 residues. Germline assignment: CDR1 MDHEN and CDR2 SYDVKM. Unmatched junction bases numbered 6, after V lost 3 bases and J lost 6 bases. The complete variable domain, with remaining parts taken from reference TRBV28 and TRBJ1-4, reads DVKVTQSSRYLVKRTGEKVFLECVQDMDHENMFWYRQDPGLGLRLIYFSYDVKMKEKGDIPEGYSVSREKKERFSLILESASTNQTSMYLCASSFTTGADEKLFFGSGTQLSVL.

CDR3 nucleotide sequence: TGCGCCAGCAGCCCAAAACTAGCGGGGTACACAGATACGCAGTATTTT. As protein: CASSPKLAGYTDTQYF. The chain carries TRBV4-1 and TRBJ2-3; 10 bases are a match to TRBD2. The J segment lost 2 bases and the V segment lost 4 bases, leaving 6 bases of the junction unmatched. The CDR3 covers 16 residues. The germline V gene has CDR1 MGHRA and CDR2 YSYEKL.

The chain uses TRBV29-1 and TRBJ2-7, with D perhaps TRBD2 (6 bases). The CDR3 contains 15 residues. Germline CDR1 reads SQVTM; CDR2 reads ANQGSEA. Trimming pared 1 base from V and 2 bases from J, leaving 15 bases between. The CDR3 bases are TGCAGCGTTGAAGGGGCTAGCGAATTGACCTACGAGCAGTACTTC. Residues: CSVEGASELTYEQYF.

The CDR3 reads CASSSGTGSYEQYF. The CDR3 DNA reads as TGTGCCAGCAGCTCGGGGACAGGTAGCTACGAGCAGTACTTC. J is TRBJ2-7 and V is TRBV7-9; 8 nucleotides agree with TRBD1. The CDR3 has 14 amino acids. The V gene's germline CDR1 is SEHNR and CDR2 FQNEAQ (reference sequence). The J segment lost 3 bases and the V segment lost 4 bases, leaving 5 bases of the junction unmatched.

This chain joins TRBV29-1 and TRBJ1-2; 11 bases align to TRBD1. The V gene's germline CDR1 is SQVTM and CDR2 ANQGSEA. V was clipped by 4 bases and J by 3 bases; unmatched bases: 16. This CDR3 has 18 amino acids. The CDR3 sequence: CSVVAPRQDRGHYYGYTF. Written as DNA, the CDR3 is TGCAGCGTTGTGGCACCAAGGCAGGACAGGGGGCACTACTATGGCTACACCTTC.

The CDR3 region is CASSSGTGRTEAFF. The DNA of the CDR3 is TGTGCCAGCAGCTCGGGGACAGGGAGAACTGAAGCTTTCTTT. This chain links TRBV9 with TRBJ1-1; 9 positions match TRBD1. The germline V gene encodes CDR1 SGDLS and CDR2 YYNGEE. The junction had 6 bases not matched to a gene; V was cut back by 4 bases and J by 5 bases. This CDR3 is built from 14 residues.

The V gene is TRBV5-1, the J gene TRBJ2-1, with 11 bases fitting TRBD2. J lost 7 bases, V lost 2 bases, and 11 bases had no gene match. The CDR3 is 17 residues long. In germline, CDR1 is SGHRS, CDR2 YFSETQ. CDR3 sequence reads: CASSFRDSGGAGNEQFF. The CDR3 DNA is TGCGCCAGCAGCTTCAGGGATAGCGGGGGGGCAGGGAATGAGCAGTTCTTC.

The J gene is TRBJ1-1, the V gene TRBV6-5, with D uncertain. There are 12 residues in the CDR3. Germline V lookup: CDR1 MNHEY, CDR2 SVGAGI. With 6 bases removed from V and 6 bases from J, the gap between germline ends came to 11 bases. DNA for the CDR3: TGTGCCAGCAGGGCAGGTATTTCTGAAGCTTTCTTT. This translates into CASRAGISEAFF.

The chain couples TRBV27 to TRBJ1-2; 7 bases agree with TRBD1. V lost 2 bases to trimming and J lost 8 bases; unmatched junction nucleotides: 5. Germline lookup yields CDR1 MNHEY and CDR2 SMNVEV (reference sequence). CDR3 length equals 13 residues. This CDR3 reads CASSLRTGKGYTF. CDR3 DNA: TGTGCCAGCAGTTTAAGGACAGGAAAAGGCTACACCTTC.

V usage is TRBV9 and J usage is TRBJ1-4; a weak D match, TRBD1 (5 bases). The CDR3 has 15 residues. Trimming took 0 bases from V and 5 from J, leaving 11 bases between them. CDR1 is SGDLS and CDR2 is YYNGEE in the germline V gene. The CDR3 here is CASSVGPGGNEKLFF. CDR3 DNA sequence: TGTGCCAGCAGCGTAGGTCCCGGGGGAAATGAAAAACTGTTTTTT.

This sequence joins TRBV19 and TRBJ2-2; the match to TRBD1 covers 9 bases. Germline CDR1 and CDR2: LNHDA and SQIVND (reference sequence). The CDR3 is made up of 16 amino acids. The ends lost 0 bases at V and 5 bases at J; junction bases unmatched: 4. CDR3 sequence (DNA): TGTGCCAGTAGTATAGATCCGGGACAGGGAACCGGGGAGCTGTTTTTT. This encodes CASSIDPGQGTGELFF. Drawing the rest from reference TRBV19 and TRBJ2-2, the complete variable domain is DGGITQSPKYLFRKEGQNVTLSCEQNLNHDAMYWYRQDPGQGLRLIYYSQIVNDFQKGDIAEGYSVSREKKESFPLTVTSAQKNPTAFYLCASSIDPGQGTGELFFGEGSRLTVL.

This rearrangement joins TRBV7-2 to TRBJ2-3; D is ambiguous. Trimming pared 5 bases from V and 2 bases from J, leaving 5 bases between. The V gene's germline CDR1 is SGHTA and CDR2 FQGNSA. The length of the CDR3 is 12 residues. The CDR3 sequence is CASSLYTDTQYF. As DNA, the CDR3 is TGTGCCAGCAGCCTGTACACAGATACGCAGTATTTT.

The chain is built from TRBV6-5 and TRBJ2-2; 10 bases match TRBD1. The CDR3 consists of 15 residues. Trimming took 2 bases from V and 6 from J; bases not matched to a gene: 3. The germline CDR1 and CDR2 sequences are MNHEY and SVGAGI. CDR3: CASSYPGTGAGELFF. The CDR3 coding sequence is TGTGCCAGCAGTTACCCCGGGACAGGGGCCGGGGAGCTGTTTTTT.

This chain uses TRBV6-1 with TRBJ1-2; 10 bases line up with TRBD1. Germline trimming cut 8 bases from V and 6 bases from J; bases unmatched to any gene: 6. The CDR3 is 13 residues long. Germline CDR1 is MNHNS and CDR2 is SASEGT. In nucleotides, the CDR3 is TGTGCCAGCGGGCTGACAGGGGGCCATGGCTACACCTTC. Its protein product is CASGLTGGHGYTF.

The rearrangement uses TRBV5-4 and TRBJ2-5, with 7 positions matching TRBD1. From germline, CDR1 is SGHNT and CDR2 YYREEE (reference sequence). CDR3 length equals 14 residues. V lost 4 bases, J lost 4 bases, and 7 bases stayed unmatched. The CDR3 here is CASSKQTGVETQYF. The CDR3 DNA reads as TGTGCCAGCAGCAAACAAACAGGGGTAGAGACCCAGTACTTC.

This rearrangement joins TRBV28 to TRBJ2-7; the D gene is possibly TRBD1 (6 bases). The CDR3 is 14 residues long. The germline V gene encodes CDR1 MDHEN and CDR2 SYDVKM. Between the trimmed V and J ends, which lost 5 bases and 2 bases, there was a span of 13 bases. The CDR3: CASSPGQLTYEQYF. The CDR3 nucleotides read TGTGCCAGCAGTCCTGGACAGTTAACCTACGAGCAGTACTTC.

The chain couples TRBV6-1 to TRBJ1-1, with TRBD1 identical over 9 bases. Per germline, CDR1 MNHNS and CDR2 SASEGT. J was trimmed by 4 bases and V by 6 bases; bases with no gene match: 3. CDR3 length: 13 residues. The CDR3 DNA sequence: TGTGCCAGCAGGGGACAGGGCGCCACTGAAGCTTTCTTT. It encodes CASRGQGATEAFF.

CDR3 sequence (DNA): TGTGCCAGCAGCGGTAGGCAGGGCCTAAGGAGTGGCTACACCTTC. Translating gives CASSGRQGLRSGYTF. The chain has TRBV9 and TRBJ1-2, with D perhaps TRBD1 (5 bases). The CDR3 is 15 residues long. Germline V lookup: CDR1 SGDLS, CDR2 YYNGEE. Trimming left V 3 bases short and J 7 bases short, with 19 bases between.

This chain links TRBV28 with TRBJ1-5; D is possibly TRBD1 (5 bases). The CDR3 has 15 amino acids. Trimming stripped 4 bases from V and 4 bases from J, with 14 bases between. Germline CDR1 MDHEN, CDR2 SYDVKM. CDR3 sequence reads: CASSSLWGLNQPQHF. DNA for the CDR3: TGTGCCAGCAGTTCCTTGTGGGGACTTAATCAGCCCCAGCATTTT.

The chain joins TRBV11-3 to TRBJ2-3; 8 bases fit TRBD2. CDR1 is SGHNT and CDR2 is YENEEA in the germline V gene. J was trimmed by 1 base and V by 1 base; bases with no gene match: 10. The CDR3 has 18 amino acids. CDR3 sequence (DNA): TGTGCCAGCAGCTTAGGGTCTGGGAATAGCGGGGGCACAGATACGCAGTATTTT. Residues: CASSLGSGNSGGTDTQYF. The variable domain in full, with the rest retrieved from reference TRBV11-3 and TRBJ2-3, is EAGVVQSPRYKIIEKKQPVAFWCNPISGHNTLYWYLQNLGQGPELLIRYENEEAVDDSQLPKDRFSAERLKGVDSTLKIQPAELGDSAVYLCASSLGSGNSGGTDTQYFGPGTRLTVL.

In regard to this clone: This specimen includes other DNA sequences encoding the same CDR3. The rearrangement joins TRBV4-2 to TRBJ1-1; D is unclear. V was cut by 3 bases and J by 1 base, with 9 bases left in between. Looked up from germline, CDR1 is LGHNA and CDR2 is YNFKEQ. The CDR3 spans 14 residues. Written as DNA, the CDR3 is TGTGCCAGCAGCCATTTAGATCGGAACACTGAAGCTTTCTTT. This encodes CASSHLDRNTEAFF.

The genes are TRBV21-1 and TRBJ2-5; the tabulated D call, TRBD2, remains unverified against the DNA. TRBV21-1 is a recognized pseudogene. The CDR3 is made up of 11 amino acids. The CDR3 coding sequence is TGTGCGGGCGGGGGGTTGGAGACCCAGTACTTC. Protein sequence: CAGGGLETQYF.

The gene calls are TRBV7-6 and TRBJ2-2; 8 positions agree with TRBD1. Germline V gene data show CDR1 as SGHVS and CDR2 as FNYEAQ. This CDR3 has 17 amino acids. The trim removed 4 bases at V and 3 bases at J, leaving 10 bases unmatched. The CDR3, as DNA: TGTGCCAGCAGCTACCCACGGACAGGGACGGACACCGGGGAGCTGTTTTTT. It is translated as CASSYPRTGTDTGELFF.

This chain links TRBV29-1 with TRBJ2-4, with D possibly TRBD2 on 6 matching bases. Trimming took off 4 bases at V and 2 bases at J, with 12 bases between the two ends. This CDR3 has 14 residues. CDR1 SQVTM and CDR2 ANQGSEA come from the germline V gene. This CDR3 is CSVGAGGTKNIQYF. CDR3 nucleotide sequence: TGCAGCGTTGGGGCAGGAGGGACCAAAAACATTCAGTACTTC. Together with reference TRBV29-1 and TRBJ2-4, the CDR3 gives the full variable domain: SAVISQKPSRDICQRGTSLTIQCQVDSQVTMMFWYRQQPGQSLTLIATANQGSEATYESGFVIDKFPISRPNLTFSTLTVSNMSPEDSSIYLCSVGAGGTKNIQYFGAGTRLSVL.

The CDR3 DNA is TGTGCCAGCAGTGGGCAAAGGGGACAGGGAGCCTACGAGCAGTACTTC. Its protein product is CASSGQRGQGAYEQYF. V usage is TRBV28 and J usage is TRBJ2-7; 9 bases map to TRBD1. There are 16 residues in the CDR3. V dropped 5 bases and J dropped 2; count of bases not matched to a gene: 10. The V gene's germline CDR1 is MDHEN and CDR2 SYDVKM.

The chain joins TRBV7-3 to TRBJ2-2, with 15 bases aligning to TRBD2. Germline CDR1 is SGHTA and CDR2 is FQGTGA. The CDR3 has 19 amino acids. With 0 bases clipped from V and 7 bases from J, the junction kept 9 bases outside the gene matches. Here the CDR3 reads CASSLTGLAGGPGDGELFF. The CDR3 nucleotides read TGTGCCAGCAGCTTAACAGGACTAGCGGGAGGGCCCGGGGACGGGGAGCTGTTTTTT.

The CDR3, as DNA: TGTGCCAGCAGAACAGGGGGCTTCTACGAGCAGTACTTC. Its protein product is CASRTGGFYEQYF. The V gene is TRBV27, the J gene TRBJ2-7, with 9 bases fitting TRBD1. This CDR3 spans 13 amino acids. With V trimmed by 6 bases and J by 3 bases, 3 bases remained unmatched. CDR1 MNHEY and CDR2 SMNVEV come from the germline V gene (reference sequence).